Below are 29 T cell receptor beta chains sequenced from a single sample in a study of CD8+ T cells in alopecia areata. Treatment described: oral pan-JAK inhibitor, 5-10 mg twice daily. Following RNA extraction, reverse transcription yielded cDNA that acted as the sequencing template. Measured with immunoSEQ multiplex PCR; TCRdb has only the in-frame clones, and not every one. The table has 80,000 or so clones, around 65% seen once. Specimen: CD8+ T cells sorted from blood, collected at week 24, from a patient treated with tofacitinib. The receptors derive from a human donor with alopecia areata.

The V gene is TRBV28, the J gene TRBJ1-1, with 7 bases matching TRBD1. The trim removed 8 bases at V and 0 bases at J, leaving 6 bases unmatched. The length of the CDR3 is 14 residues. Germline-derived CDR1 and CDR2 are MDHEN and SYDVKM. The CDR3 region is CASGYRGMNTEAFF. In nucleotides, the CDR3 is TGTGCCAGCGGGTACAGGGGAATGAACACTGAAGCTTTCTTT. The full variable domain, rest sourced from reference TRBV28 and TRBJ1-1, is DVKVTQSSRYLVKRTGEKVFLECVQDMDHENMFWYRQDPGLGLRLIYFSYDVKMKEKGDIPEGYSVSREKKERFSLILESASTNQTSMYLCASGYRGMNTEAFFGQGTRLTVV.

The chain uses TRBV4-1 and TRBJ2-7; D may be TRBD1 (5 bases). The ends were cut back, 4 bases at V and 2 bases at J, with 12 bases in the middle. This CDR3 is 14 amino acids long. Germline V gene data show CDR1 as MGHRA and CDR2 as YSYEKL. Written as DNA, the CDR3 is TGCGCCAGCAGCCTCGGACAAGGGACCTACGAGCAGTACTTC. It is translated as CASSLGQGTYEQYF.

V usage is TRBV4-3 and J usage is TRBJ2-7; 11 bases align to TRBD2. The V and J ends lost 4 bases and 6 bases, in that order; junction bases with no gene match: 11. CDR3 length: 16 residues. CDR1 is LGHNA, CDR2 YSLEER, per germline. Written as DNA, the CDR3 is TGCGCCAGCAGCCCCCGGACTAGCGGGCCGTCAGCCGAGCAGTACTTC. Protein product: CASSPRTSGPSAEQYF.

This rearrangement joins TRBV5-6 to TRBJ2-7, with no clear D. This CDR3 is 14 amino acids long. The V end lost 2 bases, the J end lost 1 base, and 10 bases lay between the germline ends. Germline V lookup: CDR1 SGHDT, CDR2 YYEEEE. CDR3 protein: CASSFPDESYEQYF. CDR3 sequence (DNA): TGTGCCAGCAGCTTCCCGGACGAGTCCTACGAGCAGTACTTC.

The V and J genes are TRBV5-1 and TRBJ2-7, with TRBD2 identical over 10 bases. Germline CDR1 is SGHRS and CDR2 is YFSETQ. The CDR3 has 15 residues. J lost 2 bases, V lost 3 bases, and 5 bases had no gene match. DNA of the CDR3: TGCGCCAGCAGCTCGGGACTAGCGCCGACCTACGAGCAGTACTTC. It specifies CASSSGLAPTYEQYF.

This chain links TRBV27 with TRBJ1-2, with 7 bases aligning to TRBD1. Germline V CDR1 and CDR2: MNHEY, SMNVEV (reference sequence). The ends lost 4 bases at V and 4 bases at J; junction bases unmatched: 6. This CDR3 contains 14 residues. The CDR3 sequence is CASSSTTGTYGYTF. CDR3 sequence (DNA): TGTGCCAGCAGTTCGACGACAGGGACCTATGGCTACACCTTC.

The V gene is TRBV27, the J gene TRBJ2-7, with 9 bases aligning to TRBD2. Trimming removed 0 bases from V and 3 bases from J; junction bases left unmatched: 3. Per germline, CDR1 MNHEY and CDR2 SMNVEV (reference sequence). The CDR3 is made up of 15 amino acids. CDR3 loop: CASSLSAGGHYEQYF. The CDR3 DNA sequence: TGTGCCAGCAGTTTATCGGCGGGGGGGCACTACGAGCAGTACTTC.

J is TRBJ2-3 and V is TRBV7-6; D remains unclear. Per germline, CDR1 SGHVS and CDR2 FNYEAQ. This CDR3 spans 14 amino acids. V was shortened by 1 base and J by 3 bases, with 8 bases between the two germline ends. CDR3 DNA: TGTGCCAGCAGCTTAGAGGCCAATACAGATACGCAGTATTTT. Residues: CASSLEANTDTQYF.

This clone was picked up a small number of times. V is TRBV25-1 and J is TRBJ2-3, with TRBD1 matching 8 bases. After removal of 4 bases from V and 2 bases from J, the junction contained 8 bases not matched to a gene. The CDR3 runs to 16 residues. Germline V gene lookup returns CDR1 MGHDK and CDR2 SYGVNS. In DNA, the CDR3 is TGTGCCAGCAGTGGGGACAGGATGGAACTCACAGATACGCAGTATTTT. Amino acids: CASSGDRMELTDTQYF.

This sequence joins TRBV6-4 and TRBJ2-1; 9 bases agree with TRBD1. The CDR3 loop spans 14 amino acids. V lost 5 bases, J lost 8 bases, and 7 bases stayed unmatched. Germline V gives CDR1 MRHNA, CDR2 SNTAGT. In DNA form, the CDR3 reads TGTGCCAGCAGTCCGGGACAGGGAGGGGATGAGCAGTTCTTC. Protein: CASSPGQGGDEQFF.

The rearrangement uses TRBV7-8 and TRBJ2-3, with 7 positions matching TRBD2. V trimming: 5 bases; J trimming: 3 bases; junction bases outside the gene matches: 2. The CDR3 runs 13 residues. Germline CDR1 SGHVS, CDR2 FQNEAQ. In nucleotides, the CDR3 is TGTGCCAGCAGCCAGGGACTAACAGATACGCAGTATTTT. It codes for CASSQGLTDTQYF.

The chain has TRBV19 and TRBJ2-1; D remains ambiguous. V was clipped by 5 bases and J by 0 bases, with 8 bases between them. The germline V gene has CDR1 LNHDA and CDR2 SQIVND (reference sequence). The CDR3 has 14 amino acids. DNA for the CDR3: TGTGCCAGTAGTGAGTCTTACTCCTACAATGAGCAGTTCTTC. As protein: CASSESYSYNEQFF. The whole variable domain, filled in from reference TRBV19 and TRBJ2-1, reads DGGITQSPKYLFRKEGQNVTLSCEQNLNHDAMYWYRQDPGQGLRLIYYSQIVNDFQKGDIAEGYSVSREKKESFPLTVTSAQKNPTAFYLCASSESYSYNEQFFGPGTRLTVL.

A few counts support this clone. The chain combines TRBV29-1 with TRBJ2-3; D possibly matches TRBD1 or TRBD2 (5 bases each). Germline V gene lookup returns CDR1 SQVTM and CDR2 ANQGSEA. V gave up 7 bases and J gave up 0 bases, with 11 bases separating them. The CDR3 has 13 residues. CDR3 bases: TGCAGCGCTACGGGACCTAGCACAGATACGCAGTATTTT. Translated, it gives CSATGPSTDTQYF.

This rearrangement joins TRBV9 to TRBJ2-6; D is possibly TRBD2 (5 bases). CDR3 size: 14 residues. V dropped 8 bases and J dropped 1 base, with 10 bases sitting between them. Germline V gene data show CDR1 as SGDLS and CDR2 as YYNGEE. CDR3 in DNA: TGTGCCAGTAAGACGGGATCTGGGGCCAACGTCCTGACTTTC. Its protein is CASKTGSGANVLTF.

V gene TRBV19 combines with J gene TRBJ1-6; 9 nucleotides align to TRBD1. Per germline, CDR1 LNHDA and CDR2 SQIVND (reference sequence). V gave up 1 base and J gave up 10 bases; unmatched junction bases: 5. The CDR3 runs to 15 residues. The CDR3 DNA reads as TGTGCCAGTAGTATAGGTGGACAGGGGCCATCACCCCTCCACTTT. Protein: CASSIGGQGPSPLHF.

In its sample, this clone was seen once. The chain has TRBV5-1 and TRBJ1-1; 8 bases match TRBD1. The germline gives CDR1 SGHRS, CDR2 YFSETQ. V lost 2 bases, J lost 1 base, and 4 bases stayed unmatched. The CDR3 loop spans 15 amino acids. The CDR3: CASSLTGGTNTEAFF. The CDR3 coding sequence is TGCGCCAGCAGCTTAACAGGGGGGACGAACACTGAAGCTTTCTTT. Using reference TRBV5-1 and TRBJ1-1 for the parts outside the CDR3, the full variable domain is KAGVTQTPRYLIKTRGQQVTLSCSPISGHRSVSWYQQTPGQGLQFLFEYFSETQRNKGNFPGRFSGRQFSNSRSEMNVSTLELGDSALYLCASSLTGGTNTEAFFGQGTRLTVV.

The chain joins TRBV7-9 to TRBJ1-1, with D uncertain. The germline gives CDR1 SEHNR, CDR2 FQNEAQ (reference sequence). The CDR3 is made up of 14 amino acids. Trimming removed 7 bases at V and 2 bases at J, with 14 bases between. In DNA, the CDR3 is TGTGCCAGCAACCGTGTCGGGGTAAACACTGAAGCTTTCTTT. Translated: CASNRVGVNTEAFF.

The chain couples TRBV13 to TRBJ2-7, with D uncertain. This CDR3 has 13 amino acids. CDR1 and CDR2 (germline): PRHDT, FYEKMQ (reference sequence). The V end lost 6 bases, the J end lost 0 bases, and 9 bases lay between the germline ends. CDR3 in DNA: TGTGCCAGCAGTCGCAAAAGCTCCTACGAGCAGTACTTC. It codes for CASSRKSSYEQYF.

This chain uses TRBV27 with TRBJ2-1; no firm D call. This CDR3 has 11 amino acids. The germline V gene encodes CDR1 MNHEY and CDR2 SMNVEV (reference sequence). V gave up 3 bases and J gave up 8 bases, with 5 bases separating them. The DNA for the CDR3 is TGTGCCAGCAGTTTTGGGGATGAGCAGTTCTTC. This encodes CASSFGDEQFF.

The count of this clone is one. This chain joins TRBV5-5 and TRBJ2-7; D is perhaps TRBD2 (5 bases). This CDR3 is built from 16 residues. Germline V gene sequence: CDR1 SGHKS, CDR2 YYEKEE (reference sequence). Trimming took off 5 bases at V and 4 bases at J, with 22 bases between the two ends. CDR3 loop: CASSDLGERSRYEQYF. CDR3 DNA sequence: TGTGCCAGCAGTGATCTTGGGGAGAGATCACGGTACGAGCAGTACTTC.

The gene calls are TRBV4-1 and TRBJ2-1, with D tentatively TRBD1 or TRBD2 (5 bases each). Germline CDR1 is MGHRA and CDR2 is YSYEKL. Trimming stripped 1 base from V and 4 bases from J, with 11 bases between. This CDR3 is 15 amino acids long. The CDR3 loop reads CASSQGGSPYNEQFF. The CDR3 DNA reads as TGCGCCAGCAGCCAAGGGGGGTCACCTTACAATGAGCAGTTCTTC.

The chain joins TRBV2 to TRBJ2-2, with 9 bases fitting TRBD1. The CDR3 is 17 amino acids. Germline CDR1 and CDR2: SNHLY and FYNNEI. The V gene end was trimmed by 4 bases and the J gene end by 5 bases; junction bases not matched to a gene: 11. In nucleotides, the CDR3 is TGTGCCAGCAGTGGATTCCCGGGACAGGGTAGGACCGGGGAGCTGTTTTTT. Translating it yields CASSGFPGQGRTGELFF.

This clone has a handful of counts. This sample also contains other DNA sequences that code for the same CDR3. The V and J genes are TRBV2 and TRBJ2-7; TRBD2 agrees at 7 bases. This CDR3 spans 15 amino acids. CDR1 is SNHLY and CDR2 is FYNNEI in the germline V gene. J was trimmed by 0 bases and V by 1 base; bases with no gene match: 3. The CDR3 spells CASSEGGGSSYEQYF. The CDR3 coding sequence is TGTGCCAGCAGTGAAGGGGGAGGGAGCTCCTACGAGCAGTACTTC.

The CDR3 sequence: CASSPQTSQYEQFF. The CDR3 DNA reads as TGTGCCAGCAGTCCTCAGACTAGCCAATATGAGCAGTTCTTC. The chain carries TRBV27 and TRBJ2-1; 7 nucleotides line up with TRBD2. CDR1 and CDR2 (germline): MNHEY, SMNVEV (reference sequence). The CDR3 contains 14 residues. With 5 bases clipped from V and 8 bases from J, the junction kept 9 bases outside the gene matches.

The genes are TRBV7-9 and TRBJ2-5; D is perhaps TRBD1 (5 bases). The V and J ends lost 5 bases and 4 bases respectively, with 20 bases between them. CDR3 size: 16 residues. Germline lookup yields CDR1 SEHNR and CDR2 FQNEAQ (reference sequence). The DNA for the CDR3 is TGTGCCAGCAGCATCACCACCTCAGGGTATAGAGAGACCCAGTACTTC. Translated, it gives CASSITTSGYRETQYF.

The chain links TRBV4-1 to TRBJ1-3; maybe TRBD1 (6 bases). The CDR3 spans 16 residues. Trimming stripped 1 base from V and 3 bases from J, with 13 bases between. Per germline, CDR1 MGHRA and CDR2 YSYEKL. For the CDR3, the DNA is TGCGCCAGCAGCCAAGTGGCCGGGGGCTTTGGAAACACCATATATTTT. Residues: CASSQVAGGFGNTIYF.

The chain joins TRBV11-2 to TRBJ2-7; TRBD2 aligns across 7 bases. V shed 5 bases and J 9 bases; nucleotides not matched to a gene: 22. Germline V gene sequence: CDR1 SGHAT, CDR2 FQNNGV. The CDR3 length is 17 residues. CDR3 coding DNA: TGTGCCAGCAGCCACGAAGAGGCTAGCGGTCTCCTCTTCGGGCAGTACTTC. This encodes CASSHEEASGLLFGQYF.

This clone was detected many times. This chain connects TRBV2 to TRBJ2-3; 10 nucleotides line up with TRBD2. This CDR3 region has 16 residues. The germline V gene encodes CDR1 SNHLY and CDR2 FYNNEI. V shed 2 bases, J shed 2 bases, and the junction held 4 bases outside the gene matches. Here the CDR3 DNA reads TGTGCCAGCAGTGAACCGGGACTAGCGAACACAGATACGCAGTATTTT. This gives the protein CASSEPGLANTDTQYF.

The CDR3 loop reads CASSRAGQDEKLFF. CDR3 DNA sequence: TGTGCCAGCAGCCGGGCCGGACAGGATGAAAAACTGTTTTTT. The chain couples TRBV4-2 to TRBJ1-4; 7 bases line up with TRBD1. The CDR3 has 14 amino acids. CDR1 LGHNA and CDR2 YNFKEQ come from the germline V gene. V lost 4 bases to trimming and J lost 6 bases; unmatched junction nucleotides: 5.